This T cell receptor beta chain was captured by sequencing in a study of blood T cell repertoires in COVID-19. Overall study: Samples of COVID-19 (acute and convalescent) were obtained from the United States, Italy and Spain. PBMCs, B-cell-depleted T cells, or T cells provided the cDNA or gDNA that made up the material.

Deletions cut 4 bases from V and 6 bases from J, with 22 bases between. The CDR3 has 16 amino acids. Germline loops: CDR1 SGHTA, CDR2 FQGNSA. Per the original data handling: For nucleated cells, counts were estimated from reference gene primer amplification. Assay used: immunoSEQ multiplex PCR; TCRdb lists only in-frame clones, some missing. That table supplies the V and J calls and clone size; D and trimming were determined from the DNA. Of just under 150,000 clones in the sample, approximately 84% are singletons; the top ten hold roughly 2.6%. The sample consisted of peripheral blood. This receptor was identified in a human donor with acute or convalescent COVID-19. The donor label of this sample is uncertain. V usage is TRBV7-2 and J usage is TRBJ2-7; TRBD1 is a possible D gene (6 bases). In nucleotides, the CDR3 is TGTGCCAGCAGCTATGGGGGACAAAAGGGATTGGGCGAGCAGTACTTC. Translated: CASSYGGQKGLGEQYF. Full variable domain (outside the CDR3, taken from reference TRBV7-2 and TRBJ2-7): GAGVSQSPSNKVTEKGKDVELRCDPISGHTALYWYRQSLGQGLEFLIYFQGNSAPDKSGLPSDRFSAERTGGSVSTLTIQRTQQEDSAVYLCASSYGGQKGLGEQYFGPGTRLTVT.